This T cell receptor beta chain was identified during a study of CD8+ T cells in alopecia areata. Treatment given: oral pan-JAK inhibitor, 5-10 mg twice daily. Extracted RNA was reverse transcribed, and the resulting cDNA served as sequencing template. Clones were sequenced by immunoSEQ multiplex PCR, and TCRdb holds only the in-frame ones, with some missing. This sample has fewer than 150,000 clones, with 75% to 85% found just once. The CDR3 is made up of 14 amino acids. The germline gives CDR1 MNHEY, CDR2 SVGAGI. Germline trimming cut 6 bases from V and 6 bases from J; bases unmatched to any gene: 8.

The receptor's source is a human donor with alopecia areata. The source was CD8+ T cells sorted from blood, collected at week 4, from a patient treated with tofacitinib. The chain links TRBV6-5 to TRBJ2-1; 7 nucleotides agree with TRBD2. This CDR3 reads CASSPLGGVNEQFF. The CDR3 DNA reads as TGTGCCAGCAGCCCCCTTGGGGGGGTCAATGAGCAGTTCTTC.